One sample yielded the 28 T cell receptor beta chains listed below, sequenced in a study of technical replicates of blood from several donors. Data came from immunoSEQ multiplex PCR; TCRdb stores just in-frame clones and leaves some out. This table holds about 70,000 clones, roughly 86% found once. Sample: PBMCs. Receptor source: a human donor in good health. Some clones in this sample may be carry-over from other donors' samples.

The chain uses TRBV9 and TRBJ2-3; D possibly corresponds to TRBD2 (6 bases). The CDR3 consists of 11 residues. Trimming left V 4 bases short and J 6 bases short, with 6 bases between. The germline V gene encodes CDR1 SGDLS and CDR2 YYNGEE. In DNA, the CDR3 is TGTGCCAGCAGCCGGGGGGATACGCAGTATTTT. This encodes CASSRGDTQYF. Full variable domain (missing parts from reference TRBV9 and TRBJ2-3): DSGVTQTPKHLITATGQRVTLRCSPRSGDLSVYWYQQSLDQGLQFLIQYYNGEERAKGNILERFSAQQFPDLHSELNLSSLELGDSALYFCASSRGDTQYFGPGTRLTVL.

This clone was counted a single time. The genes are TRBV5-4 and TRBJ2-5; D possibly corresponds to TRBD1 (6 bases). The germline V gene encodes CDR1 SGHNT and CDR2 YYREEE (reference sequence). Trimming removed 3 bases from V and 3 bases from J, with 12 bases in between. This CDR3 comprises 14 residues. The CDR3 nucleotides read TGTGCCAGCAGCTCCCGTAACAGGGAAGAGACCCAGTACTTC. It yields the protein CASSSRNREETQYF.

The V call is TRBV13, the J call TRBJ2-7; TRBD2 aligns across 8 bases. J gave up 3 bases and V 5 bases, and 6 bases lay outside the gene matches. The CDR3 is 14 residues long. The germline CDR1 and CDR2 sequences are PRHDT and FYEKMQ (reference sequence). DNA of the CDR3: TGTGCCAGCAGCCCCGGGACTAGGGGCTACGAGCAGTACTTC. It encodes CASSPGTRGYEQYF. Filled out from reference TRBV13 and TRBJ2-7, the complete variable domain reads AAGVIQSPRHLIKEKRETATLKCYPIPRHDTVYWYQQGPGQDPQFLISFYEKMQSDKGSIPDRFSAQQFSDYHSELNMSSLELGDSALYFCASSPGTRGYEQYFGPGTRLTVT.

This clone was counted only a few times. The gene calls are TRBV12-5 and TRBJ2-1; 9 nucleotides match TRBD2. J was trimmed by 6 bases and V by 1 base; bases with no gene match: 10. Per the germline V gene, CDR1 is LGHNT and CDR2 is FRNRAP. This CDR3 comprises 17 residues. CDR3 region: CASGLGNLAGGRNEQFF. As DNA, the CDR3 is TGTGCTAGTGGTTTGGGCAACCTCGCGGGGGGGCGCAATGAGCAGTTCTTC.

The gene calls are TRBV19 and TRBJ1-1; 8 bases are shared with TRBD1. CDR3 size: 15 residues. Trimming cost V 8 bases and J 2 bases; bases outside gene matches: 10. Germline V gene data show CDR1 as LNHDA and CDR2 as SQIVND (reference sequence). This CDR3 is CASGHRGVTNTEAFF. In DNA, the CDR3 is TGTGCCAGTGGGCACAGGGGGGTCACCAACACTGAAGCTTTCTTT.

The chain is built from TRBV2 and TRBJ1-4; 7 nucleotides match TRBD1. The germline V gene has CDR1 SNHLY and CDR2 FYNNEI. J lost 4 bases, V lost 6 bases, and 5 bases had no gene match. The CDR3 runs 14 residues. CDR3 protein: CASSRDRYNEKLFF. For the CDR3, the DNA is TGTGCCAGCAGCCGGGACAGATATAATGAAAAACTGTTTTTT.

The chain is built from TRBV9 and TRBJ2-2, with 9 bases that match TRBD2. Germline V CDR1 and CDR2: SGDLS, YYNGEE. Unmatched junction bases numbered 2, after V lost 4 bases and J lost 1 base. This CDR3 spans 15 amino acids. As DNA, the CDR3 is TGTGCCAGCAGCAATAGCGGGAGGAACACCGGGGAGCTGTTTTTT. Translation gives CASSNSGRNTGELFF.

The CDR3 nucleotides are TGTGCCAGCGGCTCAAACAGGGCTGGAAACACCATATATTTT. Its protein product is CASGSNRAGNTIYF. This sequence joins TRBV2 and TRBJ1-3, with D possibly TRBD1 on 6 matching bases. Germline CDR1 reads SNHLY; CDR2 reads FYNNEI. V lost 8 bases, J lost 2 bases, and 13 bases lay in between. The CDR3 length is 14 residues. The full variable domain, its missing parts supplied by reference TRBV2 and TRBJ1-3, is EPEVTQTPSHQVTQMGQEVILRCVPISNHLYFYWYRQILGQKVEFLVSFYNNEISEKSEIFDDQFSVERPDGSNFTLKIRSTKLEDSAMYFCASGSNRAGNTIYFGEGSWLTVV.

There are a few counts of this clone. J is TRBJ2-2 and V is TRBV18; no clear D. Per germline, CDR1 KGHSH and CDR2 LQKENI. Trimming took 4 bases from V and 1 from J, leaving 13 bases between them. The CDR3 covers 16 residues. CDR3 nucleotides: TGTGCCAGCTCACTACCTTCGAGGAGGAACACCGGGGAGCTGTTTTTT. It translates to CASSLPSRRNTGELFF.

The chain is built from TRBV7-8 and TRBJ1-1; maybe TRBD1 (6 bases). The CDR3 totals 14 residues. The V gene's germline CDR1 is SGHVS and CDR2 FQNEAQ. The V gene lost 5 bases and the J gene lost 8 bases, with 18 bases spanning the gap. The DNA for the CDR3 is TGTGCCAGCAGCCCCTTCGCACAGGGATGGGAAGCTTTCTTT. Its protein product is CASSPFAQGWEAFF.

The chain has TRBV10-3 and TRBJ2-7; 8 bases are a match to TRBD2. From germline, CDR1 is ENHRY and CDR2 SYGVKD. The CDR3 extends over 11 amino acids. The CDR3 sequence: CASGSPYEQYF. The DNA for the CDR3 is TGTGCGAGCGGGAGCCCCTACGAGCAGTACTTC.

The chain couples TRBV5-1 to TRBJ2-1; 15 nucleotides align to TRBD2. There are 16 residues in the CDR3. Germline assignment: CDR1 SGHRS and CDR2 YFSETQ. V lost 4 bases and J lost 2; bases outside the gene matches: 1. CDR3 in DNA: TGCGCCAGCAGCCGGACTAGCGGGGGGGCCTACAATGAGCAGTTCTTC. Amino acids: CASSRTSGGAYNEQFF.

This clone was found once. The rearrangement joins TRBV7-9 to TRBJ2-3; 10 bases line up with TRBD1. V was clipped by 7 bases and J by 0 bases; unmatched bases: 4. The germline gives CDR1 SEHNR, CDR2 FQNEAQ (reference sequence). CDR3 length: 15 amino acids. CDR3 DNA: TGTGCCAGCACAGGGGGACAGGGGAGCACAGATACGCAGTATTTT. Protein product: CASTGGQGSTDTQYF.

The chain uses TRBV5-4 and TRBJ2-2; TRBD1 might be the D (5 bases). The germline V gene has CDR1 SGHNT and CDR2 YYREEE (reference sequence). The CDR3 length is 15 residues. V shed 4 bases and J shed 2 bases, with 12 bases lying between them. The chain's CDR3 is CASSVGHTNTGELFF. The CDR3 bases are TGTGCCAGCAGCGTAGGACATACCAACACCGGGGAGCTGTTTTTT.

This clone was seen only a few times. The chain joins TRBV18 to TRBJ1-4; D is uncertain. V lost 3 bases and J 1 base, leaving 9 bases between the germline ends. The CDR3 contains 15 residues. Germline V gene sequence: CDR1 KGHSH, CDR2 LQKENI. The CDR3 DNA sequence: TGTGCCAGCTCACCTGTTGCCGGAACTAATGAAAAACTGTTTTTT. Its protein is CASSPVAGTNEKLFF.

V gene TRBV14 combines with J gene TRBJ2-7; D call uncertain. V shed 1 base and J shed 0 bases, with 7 bases lying between them. Germline-derived CDR1 and CDR2 are SGHDN and FVKESK. The CDR3 length is 14 residues. The CDR3 DNA reads TGTGCCAGCAGCCAAGTATTCGGCTCCTACGAGCAGTACTTC. Protein sequence: CASSQVFGSYEQYF.

V usage is TRBV7-2 and J usage is TRBJ1-1; D is possibly TRBD1 (6 bases). The CDR3 is 19 amino acids. Trimming removed 5 bases at V and 1 base at J, with 26 bases between. Germline CDR1 SGHTA, CDR2 FQGNSA. CDR3 residues: CASSLTSTGLKSWNTEAFF. In nucleotides, the CDR3 is TGTGCCAGCAGCCTGACGTCGACAGGCCTTAAATCTTGGAACACTGAAGCTTTCTTT. Looking up the rest from reference TRBV7-2 and TRBJ1-1 gives the full variable domain: GAGVSQSPSNKVTEKGKDVELRCDPISGHTALYWYRQSLGQGLEFLIYFQGNSAPDKSGLPSDRFSAERTGGSVSTLTIQRTQQEDSAVYLCASSLTSTGLKSWNTEAFFGQGTRLTVV.

This clone was detected once. The V gene is TRBV5-1, the J gene TRBJ2-2; TRBD2 matches 13 bases. The germline V gene has CDR1 SGHRS and CDR2 YFSETQ. The J segment lost 0 bases and the V segment lost 5 bases, leaving 1 base of the junction unmatched. The length of the CDR3 is 16 residues. CDR3 in amino acids: CASRTSGGTNTGELFF. CDR3 nucleotide sequence: TGCGCCAGCAGGACTAGCGGGGGGACGAACACCGGGGAGCTGTTTTTT.

The chain joins TRBV6-4 to TRBJ2-3, with a tentative D call TRBD2 (5 bases). This CDR3 has 14 residues. Germline CDR1 and CDR2: MRHNA and SNTAGT. Between the trimmed V and J ends, which lost 4 bases and 5 bases, there was a span of 13 bases. CDR3 DNA: TGTGCCAGCAGTGCAGCGGAGAGCGGAGATACGCAGTATTTT. Translated, it gives CASSAAESGDTQYF.

This chain joins TRBV28 and TRBJ2-3; 12 bases map to TRBD2. There are 17 residues in the CDR3. Germline trimming cut 8 bases from V and 6 bases from J; bases unmatched to any gene: 15. Germline V CDR1 and CDR2: MDHEN, SYDVKM. DNA for the CDR3: TGTGCCAGCGGCCCCCGGCCGGGACTAGCGGGTCTGGATACGCAGTATTTT. It specifies CASGPRPGLAGLDTQYF.

This chain connects TRBV5-1 to TRBJ2-7, with TRBD2 matching over 10 bases. The CDR3 sequence is 16 residues long. V shed 0 bases and J 5 bases; nucleotides not matched to a gene: 8. Per germline, CDR1 SGHRS and CDR2 YFSETQ. CDR3 sequence (DNA): TGCGCCAGCAGCTTGGTGCCTAGCGGGAGTCCAAACGAGCAGTACTTC. Protein: CASSLVPSGSPNEQYF.

The chain is built from TRBV5-1 and TRBJ1-3; possible D gene TRBD1, 6 bases. Germline V CDR1 and CDR2: SGHRS, YFSETQ. V gave up 4 bases and J gave up 2 bases, with 16 bases separating them. This CDR3 spans 16 amino acids. The CDR3 reads CASSPGEFGAGNTIYF. CDR3 nucleotide sequence: TGCGCCAGCAGCCCAGGGGAATTTGGCGCTGGAAACACCATATATTTT.

The chain recombines TRBV2 with TRBJ1-5, with TRBD1 as a possible D gene (5 bases). Germline CDR1 SNHLY, CDR2 FYNNEI. V was cut by 4 bases and J by 6 bases, with 10 bases left in between. The CDR3 is 13 amino acids. The CDR3 reads CASSGEGLQPQHF. In nucleotides, the CDR3 is TGTGCCAGCAGTGGGGAGGGACTTCAGCCCCAGCATTTT. The variable domain in full, completed from reference TRBV2 and TRBJ1-5, reads EPEVTQTPSHQVTQMGQEVILRCVPISNHLYFYWYRQILGQKVEFLVSFYNNEISEKSEIFDDQFSVERPDGSNFTLKIRSTKLEDSAMYFCASSGEGLQPQHFGDGTRLSIL.

The chain carries TRBV30 and TRBJ1-1; D unclear. This CDR3 has 14 amino acids. CDR1 and CDR2 from the germline V gene are GTSNPN and SVGIG (reference sequence). V lost 0 bases to trimming and J lost 4 bases, with 12 bases between them. In DNA, the CDR3 is TGTGCCTGGAGTGTATCGAAGCGTGGCACTGAAGCTTTCTTT. Amino acid sequence: CAWSVSKRGTEAFF.

The chain links TRBV20-1 to TRBJ1-2; 7 bases map to TRBD1. The V segment lost 4 bases and the J segment 6 bases; nucleotides outside the gene matches: 2. CDR1 is DFQATT and CDR2 is SNEGSKA in the germline V gene (reference sequence). This CDR3 is 11 amino acids long. The CDR3 region is CSATTGDGYTF. The CDR3 coding sequence is TGCAGTGCTACTACAGGGGATGGCTACACCTTC.

CDR3 sequence: CASRFDRGNTEAFF. CDR3 nucleotide sequence: TGCGCCAGCAGGTTCGACAGGGGGAACACTGAAGCTTTCTTT. The rearrangement joins TRBV4-1 to TRBJ1-1; 8 nucleotides match TRBD1. The CDR3 is 14 residues long. Germline CDR1 MGHRA, CDR2 YSYEKL. Germline trimming cut 6 bases from V and 1 base from J; bases unmatched to any gene: 4.

The chain employs TRBV2 and TRBJ1-3, with unresolved D. The CDR3 has 16 amino acids. V was trimmed by 2 bases and J by 0 bases, leaving 11 bases between them. Germline V gene data show CDR1 as SNHLY and CDR2 as FYNNEI. CDR3: CASSEWRTNSGNTIYF. In DNA, the CDR3 is TGTGCCAGCAGTGAATGGAGGACTAACTCTGGAAACACCATATATTTT. The full variable domain, its missing parts supplied by reference TRBV2 and TRBJ1-3, is EPEVTQTPSHQVTQMGQEVILRCVPISNHLYFYWYRQILGQKVEFLVSFYNNEISEKSEIFDDQFSVERPDGSNFTLKIRSTKLEDSAMYFCASSEWRTNSGNTIYFGEGSWLTVV.

This chain connects TRBV6-5 to TRBJ2-5; 10 positions agree with TRBD2. Per the germline V gene, CDR1 is MNHEY and CDR2 is SVGAGI. The length of the CDR3 is 15 residues. V gave up 2 bases and J gave up 5 bases; unmatched junction bases: 5. The CDR3 coding sequence is TGTGCCAGCAGTTACAGCGGGAGGGCCGTCGAGACCCAGTACTTC. Protein product: CASSYSGRAVETQYF.